One T cell receptor (beta chain) is described in this entry. Its antigen remains unknown. Amplification used 60 Vbeta primers and 13 Jbeta primers. The assay was immunoSEQ multiplex PCR, and TCRdb's table has in-frame clones only and misses some. The sample lists 140,000 or so clones, approximately 82% occurring once. CDR3 length: 12 amino acids. Germline V gives CDR1 SGHRS, CDR2 YFSETQ. V shed 5 bases and J shed 4 bases, with 8 bases lying between them. These data are taken from a study of cytomegalovirus exposure and HLA in healthy donors. Turning to the study itself: Genetic ancestry analysis placed around 76% of the 400 or so donors that were genotyped in the Caucasian-associated cluster.

Study observations and caveats: Most likely, a cluster of highly shared sequence variants arose as a sequencing artifact.

The genes are TRBV5-1 and TRBJ2-3; D not certain. The receptor's source is a woman aged 55 to 70 in good health and CMV-seropositive. Specimen: PBMCs. This CDR3 is CASRSSADTQYF. DNA for the CDR3: TGCGCCAGCAGGTCTAGTGCAGATACGCAGTATTTT.